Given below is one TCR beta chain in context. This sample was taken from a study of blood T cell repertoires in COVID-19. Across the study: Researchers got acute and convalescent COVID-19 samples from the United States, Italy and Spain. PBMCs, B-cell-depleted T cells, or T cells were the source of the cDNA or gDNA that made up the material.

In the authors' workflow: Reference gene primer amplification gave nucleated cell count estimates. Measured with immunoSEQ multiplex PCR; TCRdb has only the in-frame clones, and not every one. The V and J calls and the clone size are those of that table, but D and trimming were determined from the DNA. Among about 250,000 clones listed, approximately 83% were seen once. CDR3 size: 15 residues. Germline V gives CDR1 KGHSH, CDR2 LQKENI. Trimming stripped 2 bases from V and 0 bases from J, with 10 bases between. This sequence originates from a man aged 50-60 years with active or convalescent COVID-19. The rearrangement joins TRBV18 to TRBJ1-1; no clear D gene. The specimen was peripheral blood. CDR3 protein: CASSPAPGMNTEAFF. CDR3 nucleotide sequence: TGTGCCAGCTCACCAGCCCCAGGTATGAACACTGAAGCTTTCTTT. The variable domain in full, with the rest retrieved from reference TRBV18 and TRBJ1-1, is NAGVMQNPRHLVRRRGQEARLRCSPMKGHSHVYWYRQLPEEGLKFMVYLQKENIIDESGMPKERFSAEFPKEGPSILRIQQVVRGDSAAYFCASSPAPGMNTEAFFGQGTRLTVV.